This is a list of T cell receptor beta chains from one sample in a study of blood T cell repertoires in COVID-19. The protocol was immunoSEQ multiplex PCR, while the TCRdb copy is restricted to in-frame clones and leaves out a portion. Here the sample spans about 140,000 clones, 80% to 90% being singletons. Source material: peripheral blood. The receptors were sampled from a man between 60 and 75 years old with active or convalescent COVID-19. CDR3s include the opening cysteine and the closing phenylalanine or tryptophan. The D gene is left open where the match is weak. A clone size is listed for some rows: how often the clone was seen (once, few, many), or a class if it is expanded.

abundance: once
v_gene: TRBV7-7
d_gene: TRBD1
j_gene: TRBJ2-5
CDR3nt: TGTGCTAGCAGCACAGGGACAGGGGGCGAGACCCAGTACTTC
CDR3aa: CASSTGTGGETQYF

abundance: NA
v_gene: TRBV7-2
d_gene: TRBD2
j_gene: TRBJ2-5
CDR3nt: TGTGCCAGCAGCCAGGGACTAGCTTTTGAGACCCAGTACTTC
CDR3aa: CASSQGLAFETQYF

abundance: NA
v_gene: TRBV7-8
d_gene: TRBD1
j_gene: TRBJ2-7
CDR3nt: TGTGCCAGCAGCTTATACCTGGACAGGCGGCAGGAGCAGTACTTC
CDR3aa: CASSLYLDRRQEQYF

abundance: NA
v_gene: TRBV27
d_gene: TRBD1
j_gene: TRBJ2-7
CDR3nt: TGTGCCAGCTCCACCGGGACAGGGAACTACGAGCAGTACTTC
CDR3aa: CASSTGTGNYEQYF

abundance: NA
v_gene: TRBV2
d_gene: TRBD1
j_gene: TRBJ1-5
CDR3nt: TGTGCCAGCAGCCGAGAGACAGGGATGAGCAATCAGCCCCAGCATTTT
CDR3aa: CASSRETGMSNQPQHF

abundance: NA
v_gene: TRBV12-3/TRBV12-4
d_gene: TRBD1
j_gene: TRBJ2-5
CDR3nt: TGTGCCAGTACAGGGGGGGAGACCCAGTACTTC
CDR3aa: CASTGGETQYF

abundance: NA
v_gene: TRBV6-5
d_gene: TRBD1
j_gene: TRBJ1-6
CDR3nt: TGTGCCAGCAGCCTAAGGACAGGGGTAAATTCACCCCTCCACTTT
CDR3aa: CASSLRTGVNSPLHF

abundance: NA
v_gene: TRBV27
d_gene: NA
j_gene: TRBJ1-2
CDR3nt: TGTGCCAGCAGTCGGGCGGGGGTGGGGGTTAACTATGGCTACACCTTC
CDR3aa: CASSRAGVGVNYGYTF

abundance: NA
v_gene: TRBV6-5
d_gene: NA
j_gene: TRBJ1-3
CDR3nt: TGTGCCAGCAGGGCATCTGGAAACACCATATATTTT
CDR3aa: CASRASGNTIYF

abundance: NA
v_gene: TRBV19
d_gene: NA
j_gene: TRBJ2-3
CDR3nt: TGTGCCAGTGGGAGTTATGGCACAGATACGCAGTATTTT
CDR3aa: CASGSYGTDTQYF

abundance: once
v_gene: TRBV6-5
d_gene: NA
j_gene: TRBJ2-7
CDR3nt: TGTGCCAGCAGGGCGGGGTACGCCGACGAGCAGTACTTC
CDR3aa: CASRAGYADEQYF

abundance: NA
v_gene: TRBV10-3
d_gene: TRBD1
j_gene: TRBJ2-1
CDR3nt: TGTGCCATCAGTGAGTCTAGGACAGGGGGTCTTAATGAGCAGTTCTTC
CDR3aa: CAISESRTGGLNEQFF

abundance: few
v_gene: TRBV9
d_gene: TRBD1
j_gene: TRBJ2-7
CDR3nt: TGTGCCAGCAGCGTGACAGGGGGCGACGAGCAGTACTTC
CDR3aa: CASSVTGGDEQYF

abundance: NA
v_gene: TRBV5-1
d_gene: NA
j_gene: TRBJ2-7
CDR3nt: TGCGCCAGCAAGACCGCAGGGGGGAGCGGAACCTACGAGCAGTACTTC
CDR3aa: CASKTAGGSGTYEQYF

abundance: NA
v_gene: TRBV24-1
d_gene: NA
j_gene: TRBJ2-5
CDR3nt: TGTGCCACCAGTGGGGCAGGGGTATTAGGAGAGACCCAGTACTTC
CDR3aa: CATSGAGVLGETQYF